The 6 T cell receptor beta chains below were found in one sample sequenced in a study of OX40 agonist ivuxolimab in advanced cancers. Using immunoSEQ multiplex PCR, the repertoire was profiled, and TCRdb retains in-frame clones only, with some absent. This sample carries some 63,000 clones, around 87% of them seen once, and the ten largest clones take 5% to 6%. The specimen was CD4+ or CD8+ T cells sorted from blood, collected in a trial of the OX40 agonist ivuxolimab. These receptors all come from an adult with an advanced solid tumor such as melanoma, head and neck, liver or kidney cancer.

To note about this clone: An end of the junction differs from the germline gene, which may be a read error. The chain recombines TRBV5-1 with TRBJ2-3; tentatively, D is TRBD1 or TRBD2 (6 bases each). CDR3 size: 15 residues. Germline CDR1 reads SGHRS; CDR2 reads YFSETQ. The CDR3 nucleotides read TGCGCCAGCAGTCTTGGCGGGACATTCACACATACGCAGTATTTT. It codes for CASSLGGTFTHTQYF.

The V call is TRBV6-6, the J call TRBJ1-6; 9 nucleotides agree with TRBD1. With V trimmed by 5 bases and J by 9 bases, 8 bases remained unmatched. The germline V gene has CDR1 MNHNY and CDR2 SVGAGI (reference sequence). CDR3 length: 15 amino acids. The CDR3 DNA reads as TGTGCCAGCAGTACTACAGGGGGCAAGGGTTCACCCCTCCACTTT. Its protein is CASSTTGGKGSPLHF.

The chain recombines TRBV6-6 with TRBJ1-2, with 7 bases identical to TRBD1. The CDR3 consists of 13 residues. Germline V gene lookup returns CDR1 MNHNY and CDR2 SVGAGI (reference sequence). The V and J ends lost 7 bases and 8 bases, in that order; junction bases with no gene match: 10. The CDR3 DNA sequence: TGTGCCAGCACCGACAGGGAATCATACGGCTACACCTTC. It encodes CASTDRESYGYTF.

The V call is TRBV10-1, the J call TRBJ1-2; D gene ambiguous. This CDR3 contains 12 residues. Germline V gives CDR1 WNHNN, CDR2 SYGVQD (reference sequence). V lost 3 bases and J 7 bases, leaving 9 bases between the germline ends. CDR3: CASSDSGGGYTF. The CDR3, as DNA: TGCGCCAGCAGTGATTCGGGAGGTGGCTACACCTTC.

The V call is TRBV19, the J call TRBJ2-7; 8 bases map to TRBD2. The CDR3 has 15 residues. J lost 0 bases, V lost 8 bases, and 9 bases had no gene match. The germline V gene encodes CDR1 LNHDA and CDR2 SQIVND (reference sequence). The CDR3 nucleotides are TGTGCCAGTGCCCGGGGGGGGCAGGACTCCTACGAGCAGTACTTC. Amino acids: CASARGGQDSYEQYF.

This clone has just one count. The chain has TRBV11-1 and TRBJ2-7, with 13 bases aligning to TRBD2. After removal of 5 bases from V and 4 bases from J, the junction contained 8 bases not matched to a gene. CDR1 and CDR2 (germline): SGHAT, FQDESV (reference sequence). The CDR3 sequence is 16 residues long. The CDR3 DNA reads as TGTGCCAGCAGCCTACTAGCGGGAGGGCCGCGTTACGAGCAGTACTTC. It codes for CASSLLAGGPRYEQYF.